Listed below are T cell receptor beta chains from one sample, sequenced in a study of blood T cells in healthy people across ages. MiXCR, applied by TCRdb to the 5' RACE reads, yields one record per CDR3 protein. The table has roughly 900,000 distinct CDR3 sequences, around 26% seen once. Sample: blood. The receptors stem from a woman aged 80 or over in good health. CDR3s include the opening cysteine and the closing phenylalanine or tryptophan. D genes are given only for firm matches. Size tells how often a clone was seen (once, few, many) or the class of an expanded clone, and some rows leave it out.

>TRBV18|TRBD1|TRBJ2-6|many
CASSPPGQTISGANVLTF
TGTGCCAGCTCACCTCCGGGACAGACGATCTCTGGGGCCAACGTCCTGACTTTC
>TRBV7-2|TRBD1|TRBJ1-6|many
CASSSDRAYNSPLHF
TGTGCCAGCAGCTCGGACAGGGCATATAATTCACCCCTCCACTTT
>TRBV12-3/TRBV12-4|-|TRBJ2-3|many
CASSTTSGADTQYF
TGTGCCAGCAGTACTACTAGTGGGGCAGATACGCAGTATTTT
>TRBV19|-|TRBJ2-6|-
CASSASRGYRARGANVLTF
TGTGCCAGTAGTGCCTCGCGTGGGTACCGGGCCCGAGGGGCCAACGTCCTGACTTTC
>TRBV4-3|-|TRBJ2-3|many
CASADTYTDTQYF
TGCGCCAGCGCAGACACCTACACAGATACGCAGTATTTT
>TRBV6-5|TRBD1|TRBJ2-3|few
CASRPGGSDTQYF
TGTGCCAGCAGGCCAGGGGGCTCGGATACGCAGTATTTT
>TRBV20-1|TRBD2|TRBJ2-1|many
CSARGVAGGLYNEQFF
TGCAGTGCTAGAGGAGTAGCGGGGGGCCTCTACAATGAGCAGTTCTTC
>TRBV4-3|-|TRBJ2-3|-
CASSQGEGETDTQYF
TGCGCCAGCAGCCAAGGGGAGGGGGAGACAGATACGCAGTATTTT
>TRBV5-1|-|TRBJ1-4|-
CASSRRGREEKLFF
TGCGCCAGCAGCCGCAGGGGAAGGGAAGAAAAACTGTTTTTT
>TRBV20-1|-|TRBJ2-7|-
CSATKENIANEQYF
TGCAGTGCGACCAAGGAGAACATCGCTAACGAGCAGTACTTC
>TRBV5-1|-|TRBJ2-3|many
CASSLVGQDADTQYF
TGCGCCAGCAGCTTGGTGGGCCAGGACGCAGATACGCAGTATTTT
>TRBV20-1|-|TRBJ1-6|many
CSARYPGGNSPLHF
TGCAGTGCTAGGTACCCGGGAGGGAATTCACCCCTCCACTTT
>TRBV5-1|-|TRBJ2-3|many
CASSLTSESPDTQYF
TGCGCCAGCAGCCTTACCTCGGAGTCCCCGGATACGCAGTATTTT
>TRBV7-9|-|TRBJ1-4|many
CASSLSGNRRQSGKLFF
TGTGCCAGCAGCTTAAGCGGCAACCGACGGCAGAGTGGAAAACTGTTTTTT
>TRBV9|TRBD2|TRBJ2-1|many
CASSVGLAGAYNEQFF
TGTGCCAGCAGCGTAGGTCTAGCGGGGGCCTACAATGAGCAGTTCTTC
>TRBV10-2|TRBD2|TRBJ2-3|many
CASRQGGLADTDTQYF
TGCGCCAGCCGTCAAGGGGGACTAGCGGACACAGATACGCAGTATTTT
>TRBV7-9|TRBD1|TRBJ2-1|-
CASSTGQGPQNGNEQFF
TGTGCCAGCAGCACCGGACAGGGCCCCCAAAATGGCAATGAGCAGTTCTTC
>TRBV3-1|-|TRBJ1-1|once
CASSQGVGLGTEAFF
TGTGCCAGCAGCCAAGGGGTGGGTTTGGGTACTGAAGCTTTCTTT
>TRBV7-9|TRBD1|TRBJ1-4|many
CALSSGQGADKLFF
TGTGCCCTCTCATCTGGACAGGGGGCGGATAAACTGTTTTTT
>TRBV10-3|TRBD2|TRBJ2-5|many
CAIKGGGGDLETQYF
TGTGCCATCAAAGGCGGCGGGGGGGACTTGGAGACCCAGTACTTC
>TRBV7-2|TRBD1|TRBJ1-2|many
CASTLTGGYGYTF
TGTGCCAGCACCCTTACAGGGGGTTATGGCTACACCTTC
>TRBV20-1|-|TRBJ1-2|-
CSARGIHRTPNYGYTF
TGCAGTGCTAGAGGGATACACAGGACCCCCAACTATGGCTACACCTTC
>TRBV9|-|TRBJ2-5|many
CASSVQGTQETQYF
TGTGCCAGCAGCGTCCAGGGGACTCAAGAGACCCAGTACTTC
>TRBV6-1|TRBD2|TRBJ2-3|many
CASSEGLAGAMPDTQYF
TGTGCCAGCAGTGAAGGGCTAGCGGGGGCCATGCCAGATACGCAGTATTTT
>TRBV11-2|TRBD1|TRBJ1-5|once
CASSLELTGQGDPRGNQPQHF
TGTGCCAGCAGCTTGGAGCTCACGGGACAGGGGGACCCAAGGGGCAATCAGCCCCAGCATTTT
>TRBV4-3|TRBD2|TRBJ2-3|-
CASSPTRGDTDTQYF
TGCGCCAGCAGCCCAACGCGGGGGGACACAGATACGCAGTATTTT
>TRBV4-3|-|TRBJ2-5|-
CASSNHRDLQETQYF
TGCGCCAGCAGCAACCACAGGGACCTCCAAGAGACCCAGTACTTC
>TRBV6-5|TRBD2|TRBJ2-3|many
CASSYSRRGGSSTDTQYF
TGTGCCAGCAGTTACTCGCGACGGGGGGGCTCTAGCACAGATACGCAGTATTTT
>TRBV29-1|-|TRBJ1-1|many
CSVLPVVNTEAFF
TGCAGCGTTCTTCCCGTTGTGAACACTGAAGCTTTCTTT
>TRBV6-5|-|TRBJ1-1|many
CASAQVGVASTTEAFF
TGTGCCAGCGCCCAAGTTGGGGTAGCTAGTACCACTGAAGCTTTCTTT
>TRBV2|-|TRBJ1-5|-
CASRGGSNQPQHF
TGTGCCAGCAGGGGAGGTAGCAATCAGCCCCAGCATTTT
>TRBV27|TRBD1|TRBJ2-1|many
CASSWAGGYISEQFF
TGTGCCAGCAGTTGGGCAGGGGGTTATATTAGTGAGCAGTTCTTC
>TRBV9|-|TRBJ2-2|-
CASSGGQSVGELFF
TGTGCCAGCAGCGGAGGACAGAGTGTGGGGGAGCTGTTTTTT
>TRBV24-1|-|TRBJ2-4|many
CATSDSPPSGNIQYF
TGTGCCACCAGTGATTCCCCACCCAGCGGGAACATTCAGTACTTC
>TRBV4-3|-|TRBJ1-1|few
CASSHLPGDVGTEAFF
TGCGCCAGCAGCCACCTCCCCGGAGACGTTGGCACTGAAGCTTTCTTT
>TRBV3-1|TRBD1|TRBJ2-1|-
CASSFGQVGNEQFF
TGTGCCAGCAGTTTCGGACAGGTGGGGAATGAGCAGTTCTTC
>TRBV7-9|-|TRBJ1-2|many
CASSLVGTTSGGYTF
TGTGCCAGCAGCTTAGTAGGGACAACAAGTGGTGGCTACACCTTC
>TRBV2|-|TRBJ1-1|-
CASSENLSGAEAFF
TGTGCCAGCAGTGAAAACCTCTCGGGAGCTGAAGCTTTCTTT
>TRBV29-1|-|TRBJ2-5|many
CSVAPSGGPIQETQYF
TGCAGCGTTGCCCCTTCGGGCGGGCCAATCCAAGAGACCCAGTACTTC
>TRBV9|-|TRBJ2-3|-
CASSVGQRTTTQYF
TGTGCCAGCAGCGTGGGTCAGAGAACAACTACGCAGTATTTT
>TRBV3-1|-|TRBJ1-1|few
CASSQGVWNTEAFF
TGTGCCAGCAGCCAAGGAGTCTGGAACACTGAAGCTTTCTTT
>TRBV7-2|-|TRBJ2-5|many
CASSLGLGVGGGTQYF
TGTGCCAGCAGCTTAGGTCTGGGTGTGGGAGGGGGGACCCAGTACTTC
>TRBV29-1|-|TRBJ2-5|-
CNVARGGGQEYF
TGCAACGTTGCCCGGGGCGGCGGACAAGAGTACTTC
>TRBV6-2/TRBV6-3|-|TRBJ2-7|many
CASSPSPSGKRKDEQYF
TGTGCCAGCAGTCCGTCCCCCTCAGGGAAAAGGAAGGACGAGCAGTACTTC
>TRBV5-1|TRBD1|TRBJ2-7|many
CASSDTGGQTYEQYF
TGCGCCAGCAGCGATACAGGGGGGCAGACCTACGAGCAGTACTTC
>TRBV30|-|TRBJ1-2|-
CAWIQPNIYGYTF
TGTGCCTGGATACAGCCCAACATCTATGGCTACACCTTC